These 27 T cell receptor beta chains were sequenced from one sample in a study of T cell responses to AZD1222 COVID-19 vaccine. TCRdb's table, derived via immunoSEQ multiplex PCR, lists solely in-frame clones and lacks some. Among 95,000 to 150,000 clones listed, about 91% were seen once. The sample in question was peripheral blood, obtained on day 0 of AZD1222 vaccination. The receptor set was obtained from an adult in good health.

V and J are TRBV11-3 and TRBJ2-1; D not resolved. The germline V and J ends were trimmed by 1 base and 4 bases, with 11 bases remaining between them. The CDR3 contains 15 residues. Looked up from germline, CDR1 is SGHNT and CDR2 is YENEEA. The CDR3 DNA is TGTGCCAGCAGCTTAGCTGGCCGTCCTTACAATGAGCAGTTCTTC. This gives the protein CASSLAGRPYNEQFF.

The CDR3 DNA reads TGTGCCAGCAGCTTAGCGTGGAACACTGAAGCTTTCTTT. This gives the protein CASSLAWNTEAFF. The V call is TRBV7-3, the J call TRBJ1-1, with unresolved D. The V end was cut by 2 bases, the J end by 1 base, with 5 bases between. CDR3 size: 13 residues. Germline CDR1 and CDR2: SGHTA and FQGTGA.

The chain couples TRBV27 to TRBJ2-1; TRBD2 matches at 9 bases. Germline V gene sequence: CDR1 MNHEY, CDR2 SMNVEV (reference sequence). The ends lost 0 bases at V and 12 bases at J; junction bases unmatched: 9. This CDR3 is built from 15 residues. The CDR3 nucleotides are TGTGCCAGCAGTTTATCGCCTAGCGGGGACACGTTGCAGTTCTTC. Residues: CASSLSPSGDTLQFF.

The chain recombines TRBV28 with TRBJ1-2; D unclear. This CDR3 is built from 13 residues. The V end lost 6 bases, the J end lost 2 bases, and 10 bases lay between the germline ends. CDR1 and CDR2 (germline): MDHEN, SYDVKM. The chain's CDR3 is CASRLGRNYGYTF. The CDR3 nucleotides read TGTGCCAGCAGACTCGGACGGAACTATGGCTACACCTTC.

This clone was seen just once. The V and J genes are TRBV11-2 and TRBJ1-2; D is uncertain. Trimming pared 5 bases from V and 2 bases from J, leaving 6 bases between. The CDR3 totals 12 residues. Germline values: CDR1 SGHAT, CDR2 FQNNGV. Written as DNA, the CDR3 is TGTGCCAGCAGCCCCCCGAACTATGGCTACACCTTC. Protein: CASSPPNYGYTF.

The chain's CDR3 is CATSDAGTHYGYTF. In DNA form, the CDR3 reads TGTGCCACCAGTGACGCGGGGACCCACTATGGCTACACCTTC. The gene calls are TRBV24-1 and TRBJ1-2, with D maybe TRBD1 (5 bases). Trimming took off 4 bases at V and 3 bases at J, with 11 bases between the two ends. The CDR3 extends over 14 amino acids. The germline CDR1 and CDR2 sequences are KGHDR and SFDVKD.

Of note for this clone: In the same sample, other DNA sequences code for this CDR3. The chain is built from TRBV18 and TRBJ2-2, with 7 bases aligning to TRBD2. J gave up 0 bases and V 0 bases, and 4 bases lay outside the gene matches. Germline V CDR1 and CDR2: KGHSH, LQKENI. The CDR3 is 17 residues long. CDR3 nucleotide sequence: TGTGCCAGCTCACCACCGACGGGAGGCGCGAACACCGGGGAGCTGTTTTTT. Protein: CASSPPTGGANTGELFF.

The rearrangement uses TRBV25-1 and TRBJ1-1; the D is unclear. V lost 4 bases to trimming and J lost 8 bases, with 11 bases between them. CDR3 length: 12 residues. Germline CDR1 reads MGHDK; CDR2 reads SYGVNS. The CDR3 loop reads CASSGNYPEAFF. Here the CDR3 DNA reads TGTGCCAGCAGTGGCAACTATCCCGAAGCTTTCTTT.

This rearrangement joins TRBV9 to TRBJ2-3; TRBD2 matches at 8 bases. The germline gives CDR1 SGDLS, CDR2 YYNGEE. Trimming at V came to 4 bases and at J to 6 bases, leaving 10 bases not matched to a gene. The CDR3 has 15 amino acids. CDR3 loop: CASSPLREGRDTQYF. CDR3 nucleotides: TGTGCCAGCAGCCCTCTCCGGGAGGGCCGGGATACGCAGTATTTT.

The chain recombines TRBV7-8 with TRBJ2-7; the D gene is possibly TRBD1 (6 bases). The CDR3 extends over 15 amino acids. The V and J ends lost 6 bases and 0 bases respectively, with 15 bases between them. Germline lookup yields CDR1 SGHVS and CDR2 FQNEAQ. The CDR3 loop reads CASRTRDTFSYEQYF. The CDR3 coding sequence is TGTGCCAGCAGAACTCGGGACACATTCTCCTACGAGCAGTACTTC. The whole variable domain, remainder taken from reference TRBV7-8 and TRBJ2-7, is GAGVSQSPRYKVAKRGQDVALRCDPISGHVSLFWYQQALGQGPEFLTYFQNEAQLDKSGLPSDRFFAERPEGSVSTLKIQRTQQEDSAVYLCASRTRDTFSYEQYFGPGTRLTVT.

The chain has TRBV24-1 and TRBJ1-5; D remains unclear. Germline V lookup: CDR1 KGHDR, CDR2 SFDVKD. V dropped 1 base and J dropped 3 bases, with 9 bases sitting between them. The CDR3 length is 15 residues. This CDR3 reads CATSDFHSTNQPQHF. CDR3 in DNA: TGTGCCACCAGTGATTTCCACAGCACCAATCAGCCCCAGCATTTT.

The chain recombines TRBV30 with TRBJ1-5; D possibly corresponds to TRBD1 (6 bases). The V and J ends lost 5 bases and 2 bases respectively, with 10 bases between them. CDR1 is GTSNPN and CDR2 is SVGIG in the germline V gene (reference sequence). CDR3 size: 13 residues. The CDR3 spells CAWGQSGNQPQHF. In nucleotides, the CDR3 is TGTGCCTGGGGACAGTCGGGCAATCAGCCCCAGCATTTT.

The chain links TRBV6-5 to TRBJ1-2; D gene uncertain. In germline, CDR1 is MNHEY, CDR2 SVGAGI. The CDR3 sequence is 14 residues long. The germline V and J ends were trimmed by 5 bases and 3 bases, with 13 bases remaining between them. The CDR3 here is CASSPRRGYYGYTF. DNA of the CDR3: TGTGCCAGCAGTCCACGCCGGGGATACTATGGCTACACCTTC.

This clone was detected only once. The chain is built from TRBV30 and TRBJ2-3; 11 bases are a match to TRBD2. V dropped 0 bases and J dropped 3; count of bases not matched to a gene: 17. Germline assignment: CDR1 GTSNPN and CDR2 SVGIG (reference sequence). The length of the CDR3 is 20 residues. CDR3 nucleotides: TGTGCCTGGAGTGTACGTCGAGGGACTAGCGGAGGGGGGGGGACAGATACGCAGTATTTT. This translates into CAWSVRRGTSGGGGTDTQYF.

V usage is TRBV4-1 and J usage is TRBJ2-1; 14 bases match TRBD2. Germline CDR1 and CDR2: MGHRA and YSYEKL. The CDR3 has 17 amino acids. With V trimmed by 4 bases and J by 7 bases, 9 bases remained unmatched. CDR3 DNA: TGCGCCAGCAGCCTGGGGGGACTAGCGGGAGTCATGAATGAGCAGTTCTTC. Protein: CASSLGGLAGVMNEQFF.

This clone was counted a single time. This sequence joins TRBV27 and TRBJ1-4; tentative D call: TRBD1 (6 bases). The CDR3 is made up of 15 amino acids. With 6 bases removed from V and 6 bases from J, the gap between germline ends came to 17 bases. CDR1 MNHEY and CDR2 SMNVEV come from the germline V gene (reference sequence). Written as DNA, the CDR3 is TGTGCCAGCAGACCATTTCAGGGGCTCGATGAAAAACTGTTTTTT. Encoded protein: CASRPFQGLDEKLFF.

This chain uses TRBV7-9 with TRBJ2-5; 8 bases are shared with TRBD2. Germline V gives CDR1 SEHNR, CDR2 FQNEAQ (reference sequence). The J segment lost 4 bases and the V segment lost 7 bases, leaving 8 bases of the junction unmatched. This CDR3 has 14 amino acids. CDR3: CASTGGEGGETQYF. The CDR3 coding sequence is TGTGCCAGCACCGGGGGGGAGGGAGGAGAGACCCAGTACTTC.

This chain connects TRBV5-5 to TRBJ1-2; D unresolved. CDR3 size: 11 residues. V dropped 4 bases and J dropped 2 bases, with 3 bases sitting between them. From germline, CDR1 is SGHKS and CDR2 YYEKEE (reference sequence). CDR3 residues: CASSSNYGYTF. DNA of the CDR3: TGTGCCAGCAGCAGCAACTATGGCTACACCTTC.

This chain uses TRBV10-3 with TRBJ2-5; 8 nucleotides match TRBD1. CDR3 length: 13 residues. Germline trimming cut 5 bases from V and 5 bases from J; bases unmatched to any gene: 4. The V gene's germline CDR1 is ENHRY and CDR2 SYGVKD. The CDR3 coding sequence is TGTGCCATCAGTCGGGACAGGCGGGAGACCCAGTACTTC. This sequence encodes CAISRDRRETQYF.

Here the CDR3 reads CASSPTDSGNTIYF. CDR3 sequence (DNA): TGTGCCAGCAGTCCTACGGATTCTGGAAACACCATATATTTT. V usage is TRBV6-5 and J usage is TRBJ1-3, with unresolved D. Deletions cut 5 bases from V and 1 base from J, with 9 bases between. The CDR3 has 14 residues. Germline-derived CDR1 and CDR2 are MNHEY and SVGAGI.

Only a few counts were recorded for this clone. The genes are TRBV6-2 or TRBV6-3 and TRBJ2-5, with D possibly called TRBD1 or TRBD2 (6 bases each). V dropped 4 bases and J dropped 10 bases, with 25 bases sitting between them. This CDR3 spans 16 amino acids. Per the germline V gene, CDR1 is MNHEY and CDR2 is SVGEGT. The CDR3 sequence: CASSSARGRANEGQYF. The CDR3 DNA sequence: TGTGCCAGCAGTTCGGCCCGGGGGCGGGCCAACGAGGGCCAGTACTTC.

This clone occurred once. The V call is TRBV11-2, the J call TRBJ1-2, with TRBD1 matching 7 bases. V shed 6 bases and J 8 bases; nucleotides not matched to a gene: 15. Germline loops: CDR1 SGHAT, CDR2 FQNNGV. The CDR3 has 15 amino acids. In DNA form, the CDR3 reads TGTGCCAGCAGTCGCGCCGGGACAGTTGGGTTCGGCTACACCTTC. Translation gives CASSRAGTVGFGYTF.

The chain couples TRBV4-1 to TRBJ1-2, with a weak D call TRBD1 (6 bases). V was shortened by 3 bases and J by 0 bases, with 11 bases between the two germline ends. Germline lookup yields CDR1 MGHRA and CDR2 YSYEKL. The CDR3 runs 15 residues. CDR3 coding DNA: TGCGCCAGCAGCCACAACAGGGTGGCTAACTATGGCTACACCTTC. Protein sequence: CASSHNRVANYGYTF.

The rearrangement uses TRBV19 and TRBJ1-6; 7 nucleotides match TRBD1. The CDR3 runs to 15 residues. V shed 7 bases and J 7 bases; nucleotides not matched to a gene: 10. CDR1 and CDR2 from the germline V gene are LNHDA and SQIVND (reference sequence). CDR3 region: CASTPGGRENSPLHF. CDR3 bases: TGTGCCAGTACCCCAGGGGGTCGAGAGAATTCACCCCTCCACTTT.

The rearrangement links TRBV7-2 to TRBJ2-1; no clear D. Germline V gene lookup returns CDR1 SGHTA and CDR2 FQGNSA. With 0 bases removed from V and 4 bases from J, the gap between germline ends came to 13 bases. The CDR3 is made up of 16 amino acids. The CDR3 coding sequence is TGTGCCAGCAGCTTAGCCGCGGAGAGGCTTTACAATGAGCAGTTCTTC. This gives the protein CASSLAAERLYNEQFF.

The chain has TRBV20-1 and TRBJ1-6, with a weak D call TRBD1 (5 bases). Trimming cost V 3 bases and J 17 bases, with 20 bases left between them. Germline lookup yields CDR1 DFQATT and CDR2 SNEGSKA (reference sequence). CDR3 length: 13 residues. The CDR3 protein is CSASYAGWGTFHF. CDR3 coding DNA: TGCAGTGCTAGTTACGCAGGGTGGGGAACTTTCCACTTT.

This rearrangement joins TRBV19 to TRBJ2-7, with D perhaps TRBD1 or TRBD2 (5 bases each). Germline assignment: CDR1 LNHDA and CDR2 SQIVND (reference sequence). V lost 8 bases to trimming and J lost 6 bases, with 20 bases between them. CDR3 length: 14 residues. CDR3 loop: CASLSPGRRPEQYV. CDR3 nucleotide sequence: TGTGCCAGTCTTTCCCCGGGACGCCGTCCCGAGCAGTACGTC.